The rows below give T cell receptor beta chains drawn from one sample of a study of blood T cell repertoires in COVID-19. The repertoire was sequenced with immunoSEQ multiplex PCR; TCRdb's copy has only in-frame clones and lacks some. The sample records hundreds of thousands of clones, approximately 78% being singletons. Sequencing input: peripheral blood. These receptors all stem from a woman aged 55 to 70 with active or convalescent COVID-19. Both conserved end residues are part of each CDR3. Each record gives: J gene, V gene, D gene, clone size, CDR3 DNA, CDR3 protein. A D gene is named only where the DNA matches it firmly. The size of a clone is reported for some rows only, either as once, few or many, or as a class for expanded clones.

J gene: TRBJ2-7
V gene: TRBV19
D gene: TRBD1
clone size: .
CDR3 DNA: TGTGCCAGTAGTATCGAATACAAAGGGACAGGGGATCGTGAGCAGTACTTC
CDR3 protein: CASSIEYKGTGDREQYF

J gene: TRBJ2-6
V gene: TRBV6-6
D gene: .
clone size: .
CDR3 DNA: TGTGCCAGCAGTCAAACAGGGTCTGGGGCCAACGTCCTGACTTTC
CDR3 protein: CASSQTGSGANVLTF

J gene: TRBJ2-7
V gene: TRBV30
D gene: TRBD1
clone size: few
CDR3 DNA: TGTGCCTGGACTCTACCCGGGACAGGGAAGAACGAGCAGTACTTC
CDR3 protein: CAWTLPGTGKNEQYF

J gene: TRBJ2-1
V gene: TRBV7-3
D gene: .
clone size: .
CDR3 DNA: TGTGCCAGCAGCTTAATGTCAGACTCCTACAATGAGCAGTTCTTC
CDR3 protein: CASSLMSDSYNEQFF

J gene: TRBJ2-7
V gene: TRBV7-3
D gene: TRBD2
clone size: once
CDR3 DNA: TGTGCCAGCAGCCTCAGCGGGGGGCTCACCTACGAGCAGTACTTC
CDR3 protein: CASSLSGGLTYEQYF

J gene: TRBJ2-1
V gene: TRBV2
D gene: TRBD2
clone size: .
CDR3 DNA: TGTGCCAGCAGGATTAGCGGGGGGTCCAATGAGCAGTTCTTC
CDR3 protein: CASRISGGSNEQFF

J gene: TRBJ1-5
V gene: TRBV13
D gene: .
clone size: few
CDR3 DNA: TGTGCCAGCAGCTTACCGGGGGGCAATCAGCCCCAGCATTTT
CDR3 protein: CASSLPGGNQPQHF

J gene: TRBJ2-7
V gene: TRBV10-2
D gene: TRBD1
clone size: .
CDR3 DNA: TGCGCCAGCAGTCCGGACAGGGTGTACGAGCAGTACTTC
CDR3 protein: CASSPDRVYEQYF

J gene: TRBJ2-5
V gene: TRBV6-1
D gene: TRBD1
clone size: .
CDR3 DNA: TGTGCCAGCAGTGAACTCGGCAGGGGGTGGGAGACCCAGTACTTC
CDR3 protein: CASSELGRGWETQYF

J gene: TRBJ1-1
V gene: TRBV4-1
D gene: .
clone size: .
CDR3 DNA: TGCGCCAGCAGCCAAGCCCGGGGAGGGGAGATTCCCATGAACACTGAAGCTTTCTTT
CDR3 protein: CASSQARGGEIPMNTEAFF

J gene: TRBJ2-7
V gene: TRBV9
D gene: TRBD1
clone size: .
CDR3 DNA: TGTGCCAGCAGCGGGACAGGAACGACCTACGAGCAGTACTTC
CDR3 protein: CASSGTGTTYEQYF

J gene: TRBJ2-3
V gene: TRBV4-1
D gene: .
clone size: .
CDR3 DNA: TGCGCCAGCAGCCAAGGCCTAGCGAGGGGGCAGTATTTT
CDR3 protein: CASSQGLARGQYF

J gene: TRBJ1-5
V gene: TRBV6-5
D gene: TRBD1
clone size: .
CDR3 DNA: TGTGCCAGCAGAGGACAGGGCAATCAGCCCCAGCATTTT
CDR3 protein: CASRGQGNQPQHF

J gene: TRBJ2-1
V gene: TRBV2
D gene: .
clone size: .
CDR3 DNA: TGTGCCAGCAGTGAAGCGGGGGGGCCACGGTACAATGAGCAGTTCTTC
CDR3 protein: CASSEAGGPRYNEQFF

J gene: TRBJ1-1
V gene: TRBV6-5
D gene: TRBD1
clone size: .
CDR3 DNA: TGTGCCAGCAGCGGACAGGGGAACACTGAAGCTTTCTTT
CDR3 protein: CASSGQGNTEAFF